This T cell receptor beta chain was identified during a study of T cells after yellow fever vaccination. TCRdb fed the 5' RACE reads into MiXCR, producing one record per CDR3 protein. The repertoire holds some 340,000 distinct CDR3 sequences, with roughly 10% as singletons. There are a few counts of this clonotype. The clonotype comes from a man aged 18 to 29 who received the YFV17D yellow fever vaccine. The source was CD4+ T cells sorted from PBMCs, collected 45 days after the yellow fever booster vaccination.

CDR3: CASSLQSSYNSPLHF. CDR3 sequence (DNA): TGTGCCAGCAGCTTGCAGAGCTCCTATAATTCACCCCTCCACTTT. The chain employs TRBV7-3 and TRBJ1-6; D gene uncertain. V was cut by 3 bases and J by 0 bases, with 6 bases left in between. CDR3 length: 15 amino acids. Germline V gives CDR1 SGHTA, CDR2 FQGTGA.